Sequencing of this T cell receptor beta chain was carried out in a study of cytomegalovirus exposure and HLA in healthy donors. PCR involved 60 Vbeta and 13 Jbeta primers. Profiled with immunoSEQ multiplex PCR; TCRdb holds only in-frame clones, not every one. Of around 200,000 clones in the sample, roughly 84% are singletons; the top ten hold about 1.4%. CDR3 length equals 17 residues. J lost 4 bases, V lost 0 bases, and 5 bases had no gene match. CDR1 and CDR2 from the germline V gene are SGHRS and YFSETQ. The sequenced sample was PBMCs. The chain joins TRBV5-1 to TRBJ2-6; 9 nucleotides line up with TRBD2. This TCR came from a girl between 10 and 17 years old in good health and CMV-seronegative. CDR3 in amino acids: CASSLALAGLGANVLTF. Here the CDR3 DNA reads TGCGCCAGCAGCTTGGCTCTAGCGGGACTGGGGGCCAACGTCCTGACTTTC.